The 7 T cell receptor beta chains below all came from one sample that was sequenced in a study of blood T cell repertoires in COVID-19. Some clones are missing from TCRdb's copy, which holds only in-frame ones; the method was immunoSEQ multiplex PCR. Here the sample spans roughly 200,000 clones, roughly 90% being singletons. The source material was PBMCs or T cells enriched from blood (not recorded which). The origin of the receptors is a woman aged 30 to 39 with acute COVID-19.

The chain carries TRBV15 and TRBJ2-1; unclear D gene. Trimming took off 11 bases at V and 5 bases at J, with 10 bases between the two ends. CDR1 is LNHNV, CDR2 YYDKDF, per germline (reference sequence). The CDR3 has 11 residues. CDR3 sequence: CASETDNEQFF. For the CDR3, the DNA is TGTGCCTCCGAGACTGACAATGAGCAGTTCTTC. Looking up the rest from reference TRBV15 and TRBJ2-1 gives the full variable domain: DAMVIQNPRYQVTQFGKPVTLSCSQTLNHNVMYWYQQKSSQAPKLLFHYYDKDFNNEADTPDNFQSRRPNTSFCFLDIRSPGLGDTAMYLCASETDNEQFFGPGTRLTVL.

J is TRBJ1-1 and V is TRBV16; TRBD1 might be the D (6 bases). Between the trimmed V and J ends, which lost 4 bases and 12 bases, there was a span of 21 bases. CDR1 is KGHSY and CDR2 is FQNENV in the germline V gene. This CDR3 has 14 amino acids. Here the CDR3 reads CASSREAEGVQTFF. In nucleotides, the CDR3 is TGTGCCAGCAGCCGTGAGGCCGAGGGGGTTCAGACTTTCTTT. The full variable domain, rest sourced from reference TRBV16 and TRBJ1-1, is GEEVAQTPKHLVRGEGQKAKLYCAPIKGHSYVFWYQQVLKNEFKFLISFQNENVFDETGMPKERFSAKCLPNSPCSLEIQATKLEDSAVYFCASSREAEGVQTFFGQGTRLTVV.

This clone was recorded once. The CDR3 is CASSEWASGGASSTGELFF. CDR3 DNA: TGTGCCAGCAGTGAATGGGCTAGCGGGGGGGCCTCGAGCACCGGGGAGCTGTTTTTT. The chain employs TRBV2 and TRBJ2-2; TRBD2 aligns across 12 bases. The V and J ends lost 2 bases and 4 bases, in that order; junction bases with no gene match: 11. The germline CDR1 and CDR2 sequences are SNHLY and FYNNEI. CDR3 size: 19 residues.

V usage is TRBV2 and J usage is TRBJ2-1; TRBD2 agrees at 9 bases. There are 14 residues in the CDR3. V dropped 7 bases and J dropped 7; count of bases not matched to a gene: 8. Germline V CDR1 and CDR2: SNHLY, FYNNEI. The CDR3 loop is CASTRAGGPNEQFF. The CDR3 DNA reads as TGTGCCAGCACCCGGGCGGGGGGGCCGAATGAGCAGTTCTTC.

The chain is built from TRBV5-4 and TRBJ2-1; maybe TRBD2 (6 bases). Between the trimmed V and J ends, which lost 4 bases and 5 bases, there was a span of 10 bases. Germline CDR1 and CDR2: SGHNT and YYREEE (reference sequence). The length of the CDR3 is 13 residues. The CDR3 reads CASSRDLNNEQFF. The CDR3, as DNA: TGTGCCAGCAGCCGGGACTTAAACAATGAGCAGTTCTTC.

DNA of the CDR3: TGTGCCAGCAGCCCACTTGGAGCCACCAACTATGGCTACACCTTC. Its translation: CASSPLGATNYGYTF. The V gene is TRBV7-9, the J gene TRBJ1-2; D is unresolved. This CDR3 has 15 amino acids. With 5 bases removed from V and 2 bases from J, the gap between germline ends came to 15 bases. CDR1 and CDR2 from the germline V gene are SEHNR and FQNEAQ (reference sequence).

The V call is TRBV11-2, the J call TRBJ1-1; D not resolved. The CDR3 is 15 amino acids. Germline V gene sequence: CDR1 SGHAT, CDR2 FQNNGV. V was clipped by 3 bases and J by 0 bases, with 11 bases between them. The CDR3 DNA reads TGTGCCAGCAGCTTCTTCCCAGAAATGAACACTGAAGCTTTCTTT. This codes for CASSFFPEMNTEAFF.